The 16 T cell receptor beta chains presented below share a single source sample, sequenced in a study of T cells in Graves' hyperthyroidism and ophthalmopathy. Researchers took RNA transcripts and amplified the TCR beta CDR3 regions from them. When the TCR CDR3 underwent first-round RT-PCR, the HTBI primer set was used. MiXCR, run by TCRdb on the multiplex PCR reads, gives a single entry per CDR3 protein. The table includes approximately 640,000 distinct CDR3 sequences, around 15% detected once. Sample: blood. These receptors all stem from a woman in her 30s with Graves' hyperthyroidism.

This clonotype showed up many times. The chain couples TRBV20-1 to TRBJ2-1, with 11 bases lining up with TRBD2. Germline values: CDR1 DFQATT, CDR2 SNEGSKA (reference sequence). This CDR3 is 15 amino acids long. V was pared by 5 bases and J by 6 bases, with 9 bases of the junction left unmatched. The CDR3 here is CSAEAATSGSNEQFF. In DNA form, the CDR3 reads TGCAGTGCTGAAGCGGCTACTAGCGGGAGCAATGAGCAGTTCTTC.

This clonotype was detected only a few times. The chain links TRBV7-8 to TRBJ2-1, with 10 bases fitting TRBD2. CDR1 and CDR2 from the germline V gene are SGHVS and FQNEAQ. V was clipped by 3 bases and J by 7 bases; unmatched bases: 9. CDR3 size: 16 residues. The CDR3 DNA sequence: TGTGCCAGCAGCTTCCCACCGGGACTAGCGATTAATGAGCAGTTCTTC. Translation gives CASSFPPGLAINEQFF.

This clonotype was counted ten times or more. The chain recombines TRBV12-3 or TRBV12-4 with TRBJ1-5; D might be TRBD1 (5 bases). The V end lost 4 bases, the J end lost 4 bases, and 11 bases lay between the germline ends. The CDR3 is 14 amino acids. The CDR3 DNA is TGTGCCAGCAGTTCCGACGGGGGAAATCAGCCCCAGCATTTT. Protein sequence: CASSSDGGNQPQHF.

This clonotype was counted many times. V usage is TRBV28 and J usage is TRBJ1-5; possibly TRBD1 for D (6 bases). The germline V and J ends were trimmed by 5 bases and 0 bases, with 14 bases remaining between them. Germline lookup yields CDR1 MDHEN and CDR2 SYDVKM. The CDR3 is 16 amino acids. This CDR3 reads CASSIEYRVSNQPQHF. CDR3 sequence (DNA): TGTGCCAGCAGTATAGAGTACAGGGTTAGCAATCAGCCCCAGCATTTT.

This clonotype was recorded many times. V is TRBV7-2 and J is TRBJ2-4; 7 bases fit TRBD2. The CDR3 contains 14 residues. V was pared by 5 bases and J by 8 bases, with 9 bases of the junction left unmatched. Germline values: CDR1 SGHTA, CDR2 FQGNSA. The CDR3 DNA reads as TGTGCCAGCAGCCCCCGGTACGCGGGGGACATTCAGTACTTC. Its protein product is CASSPRYAGDIQYF.

This clonotype was observed at least ten times. J is TRBJ1-1 and V is TRBV18; unclear D gene. The length of the CDR3 is 12 residues. CDR1 and CDR2 (germline): KGHSH, LQKENI. V dropped 5 bases and J dropped 7 bases, with 11 bases sitting between them. Here the CDR3 DNA reads TGTGCCAGCTCAGCCTGGGCGGGTGAAGCTTTCTTT. It encodes CASSAWAGEAFF.

The chain couples TRBV7-9 to TRBJ2-7; D may be TRBD2 (5 bases). This CDR3 region has 15 residues. Per germline, CDR1 SEHNR and CDR2 FQNEAQ (reference sequence). Trimming cost V 1 base and J 5 bases, with 15 bases left between them. The CDR3 reads CASSLGFGSLNEQYF. As DNA, the CDR3 is TGTGCCAGCAGCTTAGGATTTGGGAGTCTAAACGAGCAGTACTTC.

This clonotype was recorded many times. V and J are TRBV28 and TRBJ1-3; D remains unclear. Trimming pared 3 bases from V and 4 bases from J, leaving 7 bases between. Germline CDR1 reads MDHEN; CDR2 reads SYDVKM. The CDR3 loop spans 13 amino acids. This chain's CDR3 is CASSFGTGNTIYF. CDR3 sequence (DNA): TGTGCCAGCAGTTTTGGCACAGGAAACACCATATATTTT.

This clonotype was seen more than once but under ten times. This chain links TRBV30 with TRBJ1-4, with no clear D. CDR1 is GTSNPN and CDR2 is SVGIG in the germline V gene (reference sequence). There are 13 residues in the CDR3. V was pared by 2 bases and J by 7 bases, with 11 bases between. The CDR3 is CAWSSWSGEKLFF. DNA of the CDR3: TGTGCCTGGAGTAGCTGGTCCGGTGAAAAACTGTTTTTT.

This clonotype was seen repeatedly, ten times or more. The CDR3 loop reads CSAQSGAGSSAFF. CDR3 coding DNA: TGCAGCGCTCAGTCAGGGGCCGGGTCCTCCGCTTTCTTT. This chain links TRBV29-1 with TRBJ1-1; D perhaps matches TRBD1 (6 bases). The CDR3 is 13 residues long. The germline CDR1 and CDR2 sequences are SQVTM and ANQGSEA. V lost 7 bases and J 11 bases, leaving 23 bases between the germline ends.

This clonotype showed up just a few times. The chain uses TRBV13 and TRBJ2-7, with a weak D call TRBD2 (5 bases). The germline gives CDR1 PRHDT, CDR2 FYEKMQ (reference sequence). V was clipped by 5 bases and J by 2 bases, with 13 bases between them. This CDR3 region has 14 residues. The CDR3 DNA is TGTGCCAGCAGCAAATTGACTATTACCTACGAGCAGTACTTC. This sequence encodes CASSKLTITYEQYF.

This clonotype was seen many times. The rearrangement joins TRBV5-1 to TRBJ2-1, with TRBD1 as a possible D gene (5 bases). Trimming stripped 4 bases from V and 6 bases from J, with 11 bases between. The CDR3 covers 13 residues. The germline CDR1 and CDR2 sequences are SGHRS and YFSETQ. CDR3 nucleotide sequence: TGCGCCAGCAGCCTGGGGCGGTCCAATGAGCAGTTCTTC. It is translated as CASSLGRSNEQFF.

A few counts support this clonotype. The chain joins TRBV6-1 to TRBJ1-3, with D unclear. This CDR3 comprises 14 residues. V was cut by 2 bases and J by 0 bases, with 5 bases left in between. Looked up from germline, CDR1 is MNHNS and CDR2 is SASEGT. CDR3 sequence reads: CASSELTSGNTIYF. The CDR3 DNA follows: TGTGCCAGCAGTGAACTTACCTCTGGAAACACCATATATTTT.

In this sample, this clonotype turned up a few times. This sequence may be a read error, since a much larger clone differs from it by one base. The CDR3 DNA reads as TGTGCCAACAGCTTAAGGGGGCCGAGCACTGAAGCTTTCTTT. Protein: CANSLRGPSTEAFF. The V call is TRBV7-2, the J call TRBJ1-1; 7 bases are a match to TRBD1. CDR1 is SGHTA, CDR2 FQGNSA, per germline. This CDR3 region has 14 residues.

V is TRBV7-9 and J is TRBJ1-1; maybe TRBD1 (6 bases). V was trimmed by 0 bases and J by 6 bases, leaving 11 bases between them. There are 14 residues in the CDR3. Germline V gives CDR1 SEHNR, CDR2 FQNEAQ (reference sequence). CDR3 DNA sequence: TGTGCCAGCAGCTTAGCCCACAGGGCCCCTGAAGCTTTCTTT. Its protein product is CASSLAHRAPEAFF.

The table lists this clonotype with many counts. This chain connects TRBV7-3 to TRBJ1-4, with TRBD1 as a possible D gene (5 bases). Germline V lookup: CDR1 SGHTA, CDR2 FQGTGA. The germline V and J ends were trimmed by 3 bases and 8 bases, with 10 bases remaining between them. The CDR3 covers 13 residues. The CDR3 region is CASSFSPGEKLFF. The CDR3 region has the DNA TGTGCCAGCAGCTTCAGCCCAGGGGAAAAACTGTTTTTT. Based on the CDR3 plus reference TRBV7-3 and TRBJ1-4, the full variable domain is GAGVSQTPSNKVTEKGKYVELRCDPISGHTALYWYRQSLGQGPEFLIYFQGTGAADDSGLPNDRFFAVRPEGSVSTLKIQRTERGDSAVYLCASSFSPGEKLFFGSGTQLSVL.